This TCR beta chain was sequenced for a study of blood T cell repertoires in COVID-19. Study overall: Acute and convalescent COVID-19 samples came from the United States, Italy and Spain. Sources were T cells, B-cell-depleted T cells, or PBMCs; the material itself was cDNA or gDNA.

In the original workflow: The authors estimated nucleated cell counts from reference gene primer amplification. Sequencing was performed with immunoSEQ multiplex PCR; in TCRdb, only in-frame clones are kept and a portion is missing. V, J and clone size are those of that table, while D and trimming were read from the DNA. The sample comprises tens of thousands of clones, about 71% of which are singletons, and roughly 4.2% rests with the top ten. V lost 10 bases and J 6 bases, leaving 15 bases between the germline ends. The CDR3 sequence is 12 residues long. Germline V gene sequence: CDR1 LNHDA, CDR2 SQIVND (reference sequence).

This clonotype originated in a woman aged 45-59 years with acute or convalescent COVID-19. Sequenced input: peripheral blood. This chain connects TRBV19 to TRBJ1-1, with a weak D call TRBD1 (5 bases). The CDR3 sequence is CATEGGTPEAFF. CDR3 sequence (DNA): TGTGCCACCGAGGGAGGGACCCCTGAAGCTTTCTTT.